Each of the 17 T cell receptor beta chains below was sequenced from the same sample in a study of T cell changes during pregnancy in multiple sclerosis. TCRdb keeps only in-frame clones here, not all; method: immunoSEQ multiplex PCR. The sample yields approximately 20,000 clones, more than 80% seen once. The specimen was CD8+ T cells from peripheral blood mononuclear cells, collected in the third trimester of pregnancy. The receptor set was obtained from a female donor in good health, enrolled as a control in a pregnancy study.

The chain uses TRBV11-3 and TRBJ1-5; D unclear. The CDR3 is made up of 14 amino acids. CDR1 is SGHNT and CDR2 is YENEEA in the germline V gene. The germline V and J ends were trimmed by 5 bases and 2 bases, with 10 bases remaining between them. CDR3: CASSRREGNQPQHF. Here the CDR3 DNA reads TGTGCCAGCAGCCGCCGGGAGGGCAATCAGCCCCAGCATTTT.

This clone was detected once. The chain combines TRBV5-6 with TRBJ1-1; D perhaps matches TRBD1 (5 bases). With 3 bases removed from V and 5 bases from J, the gap between germline ends came to 20 bases. Per the germline V gene, CDR1 is SGHDT and CDR2 is YYEEEE. The CDR3 has 16 amino acids. The CDR3 nucleotides read TGTGCCAGCAGCTCGTGGGGAGGCGATGGGGGGACTGAAGCTTTCTTT. The encoded protein is CASSSWGGDGGTEAFF.

Notes on this clone: Germline is not matched at one junction end, which may reflect a read error. This chain uses TRBV5-6 with TRBJ1-4; 11 bases align to TRBD1. Germline V gives CDR1 SGHDT, CDR2 YYEEEE. This CDR3 spans 16 amino acids. Here the CDR3 reads CASSLGTGGLNGKLFF. The CDR3 DNA follows: TGTGCCAGCAGCTTGGGGACAGGGGGCCTTAATGGAAAACTGTTTTTT.

The chain recombines TRBV18 with TRBJ2-3, with 12 bases lining up with TRBD2. This CDR3 is built from 17 residues. Germline values: CDR1 KGHSH, CDR2 LQKENI. Trimming cost V 0 bases and J 3 bases; bases outside gene matches: 4. This CDR3 reads CASSPPTSGGRTDTQYF. The CDR3 bases are TGTGCCAGCTCACCACCGACTAGCGGGGGTCGGACAGATACGCAGTATTTT.

The V call is TRBV6-5, the J call TRBJ2-2, with D perhaps TRBD2 (6 bases). V was pared by 2 bases and J by 5 bases, with 12 bases between. CDR1 is MNHEY, CDR2 SVGAGI, per germline. This CDR3 has 15 amino acids. The CDR3 is CASSYDGGRTGELFF. CDR3 bases: TGTGCCAGCAGTTACGACGGTGGGAGGACCGGGGAGCTGTTTTTT.

V gene TRBV5-6 combines with J gene TRBJ1-2; TRBD1 is a possible D gene (5 bases). Trimming pared 7 bases from V and 5 bases from J, leaving 15 bases between. This CDR3 contains 13 residues. Germline V lookup: CDR1 SGHDT, CDR2 YYEEEE. The CDR3 nucleotides are TGTGCCAGCTGGGGGGGGGATAATTATGGCTACACCTTC. Translated, it gives CASWGGDNYGYTF.

The chain couples TRBV2 to TRBJ1-1; 7 positions agree with TRBD1. The CDR3 consists of 14 residues. V dropped 1 base and J dropped 4; count of bases not matched to a gene: 3. In germline, CDR1 is SNHLY, CDR2 FYNNEI. The CDR3 DNA is TGTGCCAGCAGTGAAGGAGGGGGCGGCACTGAAGCTTTCTTT. Its protein product is CASSEGGGGTEAFF.

CDR3 sequence reads: CASSVGGTQKETQYF. CDR3 sequence (DNA): TGTGCCAGCAGCGTAGGAGGGACACAAAAAGAGACCCAGTACTTC. The rearrangement joins TRBV9 to TRBJ2-5; D might be TRBD1 (6 bases). CDR3 length: 15 amino acids. CDR1 is SGDLS, CDR2 YYNGEE, per germline. Deletions cut 0 bases from V and 3 bases from J, with 12 bases between.

V gene TRBV27 combines with J gene TRBJ1-2; 7 bases are a match to TRBD1. V lost 6 bases to trimming and J lost 6 bases; unmatched junction nucleotides: 1. Germline CDR1 and CDR2: MNHEY and SMNVEV (reference sequence). CDR3 length: 11 residues. CDR3 sequence reads: CASSRGDGYTF. CDR3 bases: TGTGCCAGCAGCAGGGGGGATGGCTACACCTTC.

The V and J genes are TRBV7-9 and TRBJ1-5, with 9 bases lining up with TRBD1. The germline V gene has CDR1 SEHNR and CDR2 FQNEAQ (reference sequence). V trimming: 5 bases; J trimming: 7 bases; junction bases outside the gene matches: 9. This CDR3 has 15 residues. In nucleotides, the CDR3 is TGTGCCAGCAGCGACTTTGGGACAGGGAAACAGCCCCAGCATTTT. Encoded protein: CASSDFGTGKQPQHF.

This chain links TRBV27 with TRBJ2-2, with a possible D match to TRBD1 (6 bases). V dropped 7 bases and J dropped 5 bases, with 11 bases sitting between them. The CDR3 is 13 residues long. The germline V gene has CDR1 MNHEY and CDR2 SMNVEV (reference sequence). CDR3 bases: TGTGCCAGCAAAGGGGGTTTGACCGGGGAGCTGTTTTTT. As protein: CASKGGLTGELFF.

The rearrangement uses TRBV14 and TRBJ2-6, with D hard to call. The germline gives CDR1 SGHDN, CDR2 FVKESK. This CDR3 has 18 residues. V was cut by 1 base and J by 0 bases, with 13 bases left in between. The CDR3 reads CASSQVFPANSGANVLTF. The CDR3 nucleotides are TGTGCCAGCAGCCAAGTGTTTCCAGCGAACTCTGGGGCCAACGTCCTGACTTTC.

The chain carries TRBV5-1 and TRBJ2-5; 9 nucleotides line up with TRBD1. The last part of the DNA fits TRBJ2-7 better; the J call may be wrong. In germline, CDR1 is SGHRS, CDR2 YFSETQ. The CDR3 is made up of 15 amino acids. Written as DNA, the CDR3 is TGCGCCAGCAGCGTGGACAGGGGAGGACTTGACGAGCAGTACTTC. Residues: CASSVDRGGLDEQYF.

The chain uses TRBV19 and TRBJ1-1, with a tentative D call TRBD1 (5 bases). V lost 1 base and J 1 base, leaving 10 bases between the germline ends. The V gene's germline CDR1 is LNHDA and CDR2 SQIVND (reference sequence). The CDR3 spans 15 residues. The CDR3 sequence: CASSIGAGPNTEAFF. The CDR3 DNA follows: TGTGCCAGTAGTATAGGGGCAGGGCCGAACACTGAAGCTTTCTTT. The variable domain in full, with the rest retrieved from reference TRBV19 and TRBJ1-1, is DGGITQSPKYLFRKEGQNVTLSCEQNLNHDAMYWYRQDPGQGLRLIYYSQIVNDFQKGDIAEGYSVSREKKESFPLTVTSAQKNPTAFYLCASSIGAGPNTEAFFGQGTRLTVV.

The table lists this clone with a few counts. The chain combines TRBV4-1 with TRBJ1-5; D not resolved. The CDR3 is made up of 14 amino acids. Between the trimmed V and J ends, which lost 0 bases and 9 bases, there was a span of 12 bases. Germline lookup yields CDR1 MGHRA and CDR2 YSYEKL. CDR3 bases: TGCGCCAGCAGCCAAGAGACTACCGTGGGGCCCCAGCATTTT. This codes for CASSQETTVGPQHF.

This clone was seen a handful of times. The chain has TRBV28 and TRBJ2-1; 8 bases fit TRBD2. Germline CDR1 MDHEN, CDR2 SYDVKM. V lost 8 bases to trimming and J lost 15 bases; unmatched junction nucleotides: 9. CDR3 length equals 11 residues. This CDR3 reads CASSIGTRLFF. For the CDR3, the DNA is TGTGCCAGCTCAATCGGGACTAGACTGTTCTTC.

The genes are TRBV19 and TRBJ1-1; possible D gene TRBD1, 6 bases. V lost 6 bases and J lost 7, with 9 bases in between. The CDR3 is made up of 11 amino acids. Germline lookup yields CDR1 LNHDA and CDR2 SQIVND (reference sequence). The CDR3 DNA reads TGTGCCAGTAGGGAAGGGGGTGAAGCTTTCTTT. Encoded protein: CASREGGEAFF.